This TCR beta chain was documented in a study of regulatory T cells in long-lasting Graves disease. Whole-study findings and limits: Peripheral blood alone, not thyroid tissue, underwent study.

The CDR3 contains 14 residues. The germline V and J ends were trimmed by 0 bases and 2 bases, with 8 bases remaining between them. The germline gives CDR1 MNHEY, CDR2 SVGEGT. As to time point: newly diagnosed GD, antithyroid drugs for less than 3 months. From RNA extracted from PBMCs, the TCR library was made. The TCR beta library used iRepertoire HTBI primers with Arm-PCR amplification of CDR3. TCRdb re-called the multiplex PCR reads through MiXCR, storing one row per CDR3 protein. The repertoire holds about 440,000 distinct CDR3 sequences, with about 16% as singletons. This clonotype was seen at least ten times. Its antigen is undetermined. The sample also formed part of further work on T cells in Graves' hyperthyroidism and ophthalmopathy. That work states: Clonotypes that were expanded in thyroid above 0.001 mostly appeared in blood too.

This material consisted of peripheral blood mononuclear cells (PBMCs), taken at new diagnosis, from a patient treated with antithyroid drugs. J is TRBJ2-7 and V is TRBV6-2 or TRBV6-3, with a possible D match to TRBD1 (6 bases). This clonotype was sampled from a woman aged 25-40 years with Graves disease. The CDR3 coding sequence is TGTGCCAGCAGTTACTCAGGACAGCCCTACGAGCAGTACTTC. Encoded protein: CASSYSGQPYEQYF.